This T cell receptor beta chain was sequenced during a study of blood T cell repertoires in COVID-19. Study background: Acute and convalescent COVID-19 samples came from the United States, Italy and Spain.

The protocol was immunoSEQ multiplex PCR, while the TCRdb copy is restricted to in-frame clones and leaves out a portion. Counted here are about 300,000 clones, about 90% occurring once; the ten biggest clones make up less than 3.5%. Those enrolled, adults aged roughly 18 to 100 years, came from roughly 23 US areas. The CDR3 runs 16 residues. Germline CDR1 and CDR2: ENHRY and SYGVKD. Trimming took off 2 bases at V and 0 bases at J, with 11 bases between the two ends. This chain connects TRBV10-3 to TRBJ2-1; weak D call: TRBD2 (6 bases). The receptor was derived from a woman aged 50 to 60 who had been exposed to COVID-19. Sequences were obtained from PBMCs or T cells enriched from blood (not recorded which). CDR3 protein: CAISEASVSSYNEQFF. For the CDR3, the DNA is TGTGCCATCAGTGAGGCTAGCGTCAGCTCCTACAATGAGCAGTTCTTC.